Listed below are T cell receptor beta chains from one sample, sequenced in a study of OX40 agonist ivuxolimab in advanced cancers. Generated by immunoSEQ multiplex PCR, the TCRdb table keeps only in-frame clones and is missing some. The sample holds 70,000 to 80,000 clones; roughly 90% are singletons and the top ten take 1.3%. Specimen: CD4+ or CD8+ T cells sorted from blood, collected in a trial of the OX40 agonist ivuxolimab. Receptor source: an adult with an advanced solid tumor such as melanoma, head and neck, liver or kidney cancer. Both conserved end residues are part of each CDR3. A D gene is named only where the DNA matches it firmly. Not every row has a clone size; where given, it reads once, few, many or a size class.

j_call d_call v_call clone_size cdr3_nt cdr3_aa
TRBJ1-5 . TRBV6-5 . TGTGCCAGCAGTGGGGACTTCAATCAGCCCCAGCATTTT CASSGDFNQPQHF
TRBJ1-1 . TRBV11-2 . TGTGCCAGCAGCTTAGATACTGAAGCTTTCTTT CASSLDTEAFF
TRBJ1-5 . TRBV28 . TGTGCCAGCAGTTCCCCGGGACGGAATCAGCCCCAGCATTTT CASSSPGRNQPQHF
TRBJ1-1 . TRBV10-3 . TGTGCCATCAGTGGACAGGAGAACACTGAAGCTTTCTTT CAISGQENTEAFF
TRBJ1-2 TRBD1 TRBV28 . TGTGCCAGCAATTCGCAGGGGGAGGCTGACTATGGCTACACCTTC CASNSQGEADYGYTF
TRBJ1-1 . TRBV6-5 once TGTGCCAGCACTAAGGCCCCGAACACTGAAGCTTTCTTT CASTKAPNTEAFF
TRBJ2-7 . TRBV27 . TGTGCCAGCAAAAACCTGGGGGCTACACCCATCGAGCAGTACTTC CASKNLGATPIEQYF
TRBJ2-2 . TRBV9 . TGTGCCAGCAGCGCCGGGGGCGCATTACACGGGGAGCTGTTTTTT CASSAGGALHGELFF
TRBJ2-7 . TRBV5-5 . TGTGCCAGCAGCTTGACTGACGGAAGCTCCTACGAGCAGTACTTC CASSLTDGSSYEQYF
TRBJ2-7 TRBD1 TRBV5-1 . TGCGCCAGCAGCTTGGCCTCCCCGGGACAGGGGTTGTACGAGCAGTACTTC CASSLASPGQGLYEQYF
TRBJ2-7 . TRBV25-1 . TGTGCCAGCAGTGAATGGGGTGAGAGCTCCTACGAGCAGTACTTC CASSEWGESSYEQYF
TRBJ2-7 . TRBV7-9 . TGTGCCAGCAGCTATCTCACGGGGGAGCAGTACTTC CASSYLTGEQYF
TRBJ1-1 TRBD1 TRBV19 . TGTGCCAGTAGCGTCCAGGACAGGCCGTACACTGAAGCTTTCTTT CASSVQDRPYTEAFF
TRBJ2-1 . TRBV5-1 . TGCGCCAGCAGCTCCTCCGACACCCTCAAGCAGTTCTTC CASSSSDTLKQFF
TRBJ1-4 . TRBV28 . TGTGCCAGCAGGCGAGGGGCTAATGAAAAACTGTTTTTT CASRRGANEKLFF
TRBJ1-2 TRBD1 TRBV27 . TGTGCCAGCAGGAGGGGACAGGGCTATGGCTACACCTTC CASRRGQGYGYTF
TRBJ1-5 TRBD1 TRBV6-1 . TGTGCCAGCAGTTCAGGACAGGGAACTCAGCCCCAGCATTTT CASSSGQGTQPQHF
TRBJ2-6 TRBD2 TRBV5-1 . TGCGCCAGCAGTTTGGGGGACCAGCGGGGGCGGGTAGCAGGGGCCAACGTCCTGACTTTC CASSLGDQRGRVAGANVLTF
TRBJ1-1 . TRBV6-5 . TGTGCCAGCAGTTACACAGTGGTCAGGCGAAACACTGAAGCTTTCTTT CASSYTVVRRNTEAFF
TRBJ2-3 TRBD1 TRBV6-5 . TGTGCCAGCAGTTACGGGACAGTGACGGATACGCAGTATTTT CASSYGTVTDTQYF
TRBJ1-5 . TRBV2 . TGTGCCAGCAGTGAAATAAGGATGAGGGGCCTCCACCGGAGGGCCCAGCATTTT CASSEIRMRGLHRRAQHF
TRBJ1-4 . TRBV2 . TGTGCCAGCCATCGGGCAACTAATGAAAAACTGTTTTTT CASHRATNEKLFF
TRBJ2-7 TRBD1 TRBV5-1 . TGCGCCAGCAGCTTCGGACAGGGAACGGGCGAGCAGTACTTC CASSFGQGTGEQYF
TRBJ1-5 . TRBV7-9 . TGTGCCAGCAGCCCGTCCGGGGGGGTCATCAATCAGCCCCAGCATTTT CASSPSGGVINQPQHF
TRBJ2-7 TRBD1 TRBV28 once TGTGCCAGCAGTAGAGGACAGGGTACCTACGAGCAGTACTTC CASSRGQGTYEQYF
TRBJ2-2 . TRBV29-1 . TGCAGCGTTGAAGAAGCCAGGGGAAACACCGGGGAGCTGTTTTTT CSVEEARGNTGELFF
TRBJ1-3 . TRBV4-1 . TGCGCCAGCAGCCAAGTGCCGAGACAGACTTCTGGAAACACCATATATTTT CASSQVPRQTSGNTIYF
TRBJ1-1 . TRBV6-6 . TGTGCCAGCAGACCCGGACGGGATGGGAACACTGAAGCTTTCTTT CASRPGRDGNTEAFF
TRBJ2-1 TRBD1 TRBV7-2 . TGTGCCAGCAGCATAGGGACAGGGAACAATGAGCAGTTCTTC CASSIGTGNNEQFF
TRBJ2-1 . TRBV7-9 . TGTGCCAGCAGCCCCCCTGGGAGCTCCTACAATGAGCAGTTCTTC CASSPPGSSYNEQFF
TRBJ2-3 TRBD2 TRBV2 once TGTGCCAGCACCCCCCTAGCGGGGGCGCCAGATACGCAGTATTTT CASTPLAGAPDTQYF
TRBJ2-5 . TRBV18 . TGTGCCAGCTCGACAAACCCAGCCGAACAAGAGACCCAGTACTTC CASSTNPAEQETQYF
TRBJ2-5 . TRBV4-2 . TGTGCCAGCAGCCAAGATCCAACCCTACTCGCCCAGTACTTC CASSQDPTLLAQYF
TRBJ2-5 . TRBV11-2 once TGTGCCAGCAGCCCTGGTTACAGCTTGGAGACCCAGTACTTC CASSPGYSLETQYF
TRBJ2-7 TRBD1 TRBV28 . TGTGCCAGCAGACCCGGACAGGGGTTAGCGTCCTACGAGCAGTACTTC CASRPGQGLASYEQYF
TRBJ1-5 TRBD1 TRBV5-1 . TGCGCCAGCAGCTACGGGACAGGGGAGGGTCAGCCCCAGCATTTT CASSYGTGEGQPQHF
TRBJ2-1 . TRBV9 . TGTGCCAGCAGCGTAGAGAGCCGCGACAATGAGCAGTTCTTC CASSVESRDNEQFF
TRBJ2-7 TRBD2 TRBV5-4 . TGTGCCAGCTCTAGCTCCGGGACTAGATCTCGCTACGAGCAGTACTTC CASSSSGTRSRYEQYF
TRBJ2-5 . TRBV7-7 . TGTGCTAGCAGCGCTTGGGGCATTCGGGGGGAGACCCAGTACTTC CASSAWGIRGETQYF
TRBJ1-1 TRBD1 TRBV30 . TGTGCCTGGAGCAAGGACAGGGTGAACACTGAAGCTTTCTTT CAWSKDRVNTEAFF
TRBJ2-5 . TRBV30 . TGTGCCTGGAGTGCCTTACTCCAAGAGACCCAGTACTTC CAWSALLQETQYF
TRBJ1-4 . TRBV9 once TGTGCCAGCAGCGTAGCGGCAGGCATTGCAACTAATGAAAAACTGTTTTTT CASSVAAGIATNEKLFF
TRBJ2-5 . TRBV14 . TGTGCCAGCAGCCTTCGAGGGAGGGACATTCCACAAGAGACCCAGTACTTC CASSLRGRDIPQETQYF
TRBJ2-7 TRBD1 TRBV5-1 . TGCGCCAGCAGCCTGGGACAGACAGGCTACGAGCAGTACTTC CASSLGQTGYEQYF
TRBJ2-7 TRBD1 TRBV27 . TGTGCCAGCAGTTTTAAGACAGGGGCGCTGCGCATCCAAGACGGGCAGTACTTC CASSFKTGALRIQDGQYF
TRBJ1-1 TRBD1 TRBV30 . TGTGCCTGGAATCAGGGGGCAGGAAACACTGAAGCTTTCTTT CAWNQGAGNTEAFF
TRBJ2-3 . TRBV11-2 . TGTGCCAGCAGCCTAGGCCACGGCCTTACGCAGTATTTT CASSLGHGLTQYF
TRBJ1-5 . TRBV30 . TGTGCCTGGAGTACAGGGACCGCCAATCAGCCCCAGCATTTT CAWSTGTANQPQHF
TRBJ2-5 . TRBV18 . TGTGCCAGCTCACCAAACACAGGGCGAGAGACCCAGTACTTC CASSPNTGRETQYF
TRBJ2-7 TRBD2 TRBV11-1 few TGTGCCAGCAGCTTAGACGCTAGCGGGTCGTTCGAGCAGTACTTC CASSLDASGSFEQYF